These 3 T cell receptor beta chains were all obtained from the same sample, sequenced in a study of response to subunit inactivated influenza vaccine. TCRdb itself ran the RT-PCR reads through MiXCR, one entry per CDR3 protein. The sample yields a few hundred thousand distinct CDR3 sequences, approximately 11% seen once. The sequencing used PBMCs from blood, collected 45 days after vaccination. The receptors were sampled from a middle-aged man who received an inactivated influenza vaccine.

This clonotype was seen only a few times. The chain has TRBV24-1 and TRBJ2-2, with D unclear. The CDR3 totals 15 residues. Trimming stripped 7 bases from V and 1 base from J, with 12 bases between. Germline loops: CDR1 KGHDR, CDR2 SFDVKD. The CDR3 sequence is CATRDRAGNTGELFF. CDR3 nucleotides: TGTGCCACCAGAGACCGGGCAGGGAACACCGGGGAGCTGTTTTTT.

The chain couples TRBV15 to TRBJ2-1, with D perhaps TRBD2 (5 bases). The CDR3 loop spans 15 amino acids. Between the trimmed V and J ends, which lost 3 bases and 0 bases, there was a span of 9 bases. Germline CDR1 and CDR2: LNHNV and YYDKDF (reference sequence). This CDR3 is CATSSLAGSYNEQFF. CDR3 DNA sequence: TGTGCCACCAGCAGCCTTGCGGGCTCCTACAATGAGCAGTTCTTC.

The chain couples TRBV5-1 to TRBJ2-5, with a weak D call TRBD1 (5 bases). The ends were cut back, 4 bases at V and 2 bases at J, with 15 bases in the middle. The CDR3 contains 15 residues. Germline-derived CDR1 and CDR2 are SGHRS and YFSETQ. The CDR3 nucleotides read TGCGCCAGCAGCAACCTCGGACATGGTCAAGAGACCCAGTACTTC. Encoded protein: CASSNLGHGQETQYF.